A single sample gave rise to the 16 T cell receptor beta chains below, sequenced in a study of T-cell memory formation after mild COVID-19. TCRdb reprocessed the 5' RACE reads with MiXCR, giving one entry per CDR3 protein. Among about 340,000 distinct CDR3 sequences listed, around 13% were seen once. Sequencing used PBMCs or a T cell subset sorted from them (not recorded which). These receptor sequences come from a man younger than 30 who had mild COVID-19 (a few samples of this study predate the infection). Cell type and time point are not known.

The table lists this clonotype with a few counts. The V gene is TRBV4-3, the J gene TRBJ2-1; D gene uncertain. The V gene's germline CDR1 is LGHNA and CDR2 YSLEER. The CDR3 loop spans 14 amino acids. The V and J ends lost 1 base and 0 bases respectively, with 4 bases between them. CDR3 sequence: CASSQGVSYNEQFF. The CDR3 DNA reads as TGCGCCAGCAGCCAAGGTGTCTCCTACAATGAGCAGTTCTTC.

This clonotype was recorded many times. DNA for the CDR3: TGCGCCAGCAGCCGATCACTAGCGGGGGCCCACAATGAGCAGTTCTTC. Translating gives CASSRSLAGAHNEQFF. This sequence joins TRBV5-1 and TRBJ2-1; 11 nucleotides line up with TRBD2. The CDR3 loop spans 16 amino acids. V lost 4 bases and J lost 5; bases outside the gene matches: 8. Looked up from germline, CDR1 is SGHRS and CDR2 is YFSETQ.

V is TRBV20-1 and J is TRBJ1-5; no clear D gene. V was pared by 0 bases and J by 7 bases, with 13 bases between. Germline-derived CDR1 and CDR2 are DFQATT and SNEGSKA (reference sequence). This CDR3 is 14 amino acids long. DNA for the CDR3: TGCAGTGCTAGAGATGCCGTAACCAAGCAGCCCCAGCATTTT. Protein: CSARDAVTKQPQHF.

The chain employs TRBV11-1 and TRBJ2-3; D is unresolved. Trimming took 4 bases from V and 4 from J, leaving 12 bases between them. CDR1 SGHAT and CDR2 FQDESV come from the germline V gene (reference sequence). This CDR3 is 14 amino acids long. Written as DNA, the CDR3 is TGTGCCAGCAGCTCCCCCGTGACTTCAGATACGCAGTATTTT. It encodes CASSSPVTSDTQYF.

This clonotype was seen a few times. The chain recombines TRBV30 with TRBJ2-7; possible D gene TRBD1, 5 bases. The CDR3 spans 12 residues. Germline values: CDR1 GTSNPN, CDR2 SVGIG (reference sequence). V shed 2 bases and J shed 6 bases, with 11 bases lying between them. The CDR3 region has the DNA TGTGCCTGGAGTAGGACACTGACCGAGCAGTACTTC. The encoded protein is CAWSRTLTEQYF.

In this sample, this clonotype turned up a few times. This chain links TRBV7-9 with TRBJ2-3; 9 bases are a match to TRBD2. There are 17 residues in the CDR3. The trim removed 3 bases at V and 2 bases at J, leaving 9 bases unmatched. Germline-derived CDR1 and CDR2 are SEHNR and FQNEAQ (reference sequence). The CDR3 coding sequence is TGTGCCAGCAGCTTTGGTGGCGCGGGGGGGCCCACAGATACGCAGTATTTT. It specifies CASSFGGAGGPTDTQYF.

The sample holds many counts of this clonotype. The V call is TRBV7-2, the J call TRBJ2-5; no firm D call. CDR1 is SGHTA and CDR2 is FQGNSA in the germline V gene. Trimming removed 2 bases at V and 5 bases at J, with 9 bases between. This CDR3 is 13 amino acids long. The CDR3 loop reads CASSLRRRETQYF. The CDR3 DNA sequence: TGTGCCAGCAGCTTACGGCGGCGGGAGACCCAGTACTTC.

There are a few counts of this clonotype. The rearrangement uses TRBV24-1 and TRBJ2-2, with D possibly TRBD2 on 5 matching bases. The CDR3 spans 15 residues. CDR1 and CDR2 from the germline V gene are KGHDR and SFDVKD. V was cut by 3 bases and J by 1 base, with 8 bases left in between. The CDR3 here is CATSDAGRNTGELFF. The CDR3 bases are TGTGCCACCAGTGATGCTGGGAGGAACACCGGGGAGCTGTTTTTT.

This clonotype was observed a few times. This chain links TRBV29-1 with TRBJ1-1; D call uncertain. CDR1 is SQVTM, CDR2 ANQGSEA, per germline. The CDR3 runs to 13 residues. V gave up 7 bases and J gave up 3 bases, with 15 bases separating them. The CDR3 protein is CSGEALRDTEAFF. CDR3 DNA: TGCAGCGGGGAGGCCCTTAGGGACACTGAAGCTTTCTTT.

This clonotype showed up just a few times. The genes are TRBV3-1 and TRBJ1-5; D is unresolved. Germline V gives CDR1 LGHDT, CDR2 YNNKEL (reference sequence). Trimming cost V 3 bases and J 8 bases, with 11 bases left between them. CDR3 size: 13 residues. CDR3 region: CASSQRALEPQHF. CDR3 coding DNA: TGTGCCAGCAGCCAGCGGGCTCTGGAGCCCCAGCATTTT.

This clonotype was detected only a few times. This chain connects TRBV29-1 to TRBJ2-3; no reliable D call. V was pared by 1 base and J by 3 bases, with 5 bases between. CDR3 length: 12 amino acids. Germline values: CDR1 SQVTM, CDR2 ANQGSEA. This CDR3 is CSVEGRTDTQYF. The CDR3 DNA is TGCAGCGTTGAAGGAAGGACAGATACGCAGTATTTT.

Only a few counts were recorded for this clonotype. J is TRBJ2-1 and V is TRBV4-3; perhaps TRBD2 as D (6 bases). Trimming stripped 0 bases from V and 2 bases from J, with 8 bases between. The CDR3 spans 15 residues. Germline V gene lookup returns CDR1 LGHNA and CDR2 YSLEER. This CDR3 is CASSQEASAYNEQFF. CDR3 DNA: TGCGCCAGCAGCCAAGAGGCTAGCGCCTACAATGAGCAGTTCTTC.

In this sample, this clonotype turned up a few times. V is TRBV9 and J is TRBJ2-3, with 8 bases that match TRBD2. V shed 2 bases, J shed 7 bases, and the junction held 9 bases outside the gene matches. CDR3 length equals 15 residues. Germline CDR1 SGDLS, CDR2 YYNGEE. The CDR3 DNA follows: TGTGCCAGCAGCGTTTTCGGGGGGGAGAGTTATACGCAGTATTTT. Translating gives CASSVFGGESYTQYF.

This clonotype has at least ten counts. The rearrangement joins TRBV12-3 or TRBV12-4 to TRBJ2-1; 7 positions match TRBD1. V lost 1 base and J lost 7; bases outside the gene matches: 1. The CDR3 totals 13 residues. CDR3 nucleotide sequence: TGTGCCAGCAGTTTAGTACAGGGGAATGAGCAGTTCTTC. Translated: CASSLVQGNEQFF.

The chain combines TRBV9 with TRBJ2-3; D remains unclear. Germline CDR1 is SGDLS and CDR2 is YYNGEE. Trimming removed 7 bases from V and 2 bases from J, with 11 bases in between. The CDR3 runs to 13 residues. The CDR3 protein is CASGTDPTDTQYF. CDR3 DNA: TGTGCCAGCGGTACGGACCCCACAGATACGCAGTATTTT.

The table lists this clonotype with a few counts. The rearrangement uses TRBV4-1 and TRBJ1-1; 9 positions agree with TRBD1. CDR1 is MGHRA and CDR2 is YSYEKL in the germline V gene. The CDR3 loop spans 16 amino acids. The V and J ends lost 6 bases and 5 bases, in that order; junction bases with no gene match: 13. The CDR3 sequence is CASRGTGKGSGTEAFF. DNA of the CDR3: TGCGCCAGCAGGGGGACAGGGAAGGGATCGGGTACTGAAGCTTTCTTT.